This T cell receptor beta chain originates from a study of T-cell memory formation after mild COVID-19. Study findings and constraints: The main location of contracting CD4+ clones was CM and EM, and that of contracting CD8+ clones was EMRA.

Amplification by 5'RACE using constant-segment primers produced TCR alpha and TCR beta cDNA libraries that carried sample barcodes and UMIs. One entry per CDR3 protein, called by TCRdb with MiXCR from the 5' RACE reads. The sample lists under 600,000 distinct CDR3 sequences, less than 25% occurring once. This clonotype was counted a few times. Its antigen is unknown. V lost 5 bases, J lost 2 bases, and 9 bases stayed unmatched. This CDR3 is 16 amino acids long. Germline V lookup: CDR1 SGHAT, CDR2 FQNNGV. What was sequenced was PBMCs or a T cell subset sorted from them (not recorded which). The chain is built from TRBV11-2 and TRBJ2-7; 10 bases map to TRBD2. The source is an adult woman who had mild COVID-19 (a few samples of this study predate the infection). Cell type and time point are not known. The CDR3 bases are TGTGCCAGCAGCCTCGTGACTAGCGGGCAAACCTACGAGCAGTACTTC. Protein product: CASSLVTSGQTYEQYF.